Sequencing of this T cell receptor beta chain was carried out in a study of blood T cell repertoires in COVID-19. This clone was seen a few times. Original processing notes: It was from reference gene primer amplification that nucleated cell counts were estimated. Clones were sequenced by immunoSEQ multiplex PCR, and TCRdb holds only the in-frame ones, with some missing. V and J calls and clone size are those listed in that table; D and trimming were worked out from the DNA. The sample holds about 160,000 clones, about 85% seen once. Trimming stripped 3 bases from V and 4 bases from J, with 9 bases between. The germline V gene encodes CDR1 SNHLY and CDR2 FYNNEI. The CDR3 sequence is 13 residues long.

The rearrangement joins TRBV2 to TRBJ1-2; a weak D match, TRBD1 (5 bases). The material sequenced was PBMCs or T cells enriched from blood (not recorded which). This sequence originates from a woman aged 40 to 49 with acute COVID-19. The CDR3 region is CASSEDQGYGYTF. The CDR3 bases are TGTGCCAGCAGTGAGGACCAGGGCTATGGCTACACCTTC.